The 3 T cell receptor beta chains below were found in one sample sequenced in a study of T-cell memory formation after mild COVID-19. TCRdb reprocessed the 5' RACE reads with MiXCR, giving one entry per CDR3 protein. This sample carries about 350,000 distinct CDR3 sequences, roughly 13% of them seen once, and the ten largest clones take roughly 20%. Sequenced sample: PBMCs or a T cell subset sorted from them (not recorded which). Source of these receptors: a man younger than 35 who had mild COVID-19 (a few samples of this study predate the infection). Cell type and time point are not known.

This clonotype has only a few counts. This chain links TRBV4-3 with TRBJ2-3; TRBD1 might be the D (8 bases). The CDR3 contains 16 residues. CDR1 and CDR2 from the germline V gene are LGHNA and YSLEER. V shed 3 bases and J shed 4 bases, with 17 bases lying between them. The CDR3 DNA sequence: TGCGCCAGCAGCCACACAGGGGGGGTTAACTCAGATACGCAGTATTTT. Protein: CASSHTGGVNSDTQYF.

The chain links TRBV5-6 to TRBJ2-1; 12 bases line up with TRBD2. V lost 4 bases to trimming and J lost 8 bases; unmatched junction nucleotides: 7. The CDR3 is 15 residues long. Per the germline V gene, CDR1 is SGHDT and CDR2 is YYEEEE. CDR3 DNA: TGTGCCAGCAGCCCTAGCGGGGGGGCCGTCCATGAGCAGTTCTTC. Translating it yields CASSPSGGAVHEQFF.

This clonotype was seen a handful of times. CDR3 bases: TGTGCCAGCAGTGAAGACTTTCAAGCCTACGAGCAGTACTTC. It specifies CASSEDFQAYEQYF. The chain links TRBV2 to TRBJ2-7; D gene uncertain. Trimming took off 1 base at V and 2 bases at J, with 9 bases between the two ends. Per the germline V gene, CDR1 is SNHLY and CDR2 is FYNNEI. This CDR3 is 14 amino acids long.